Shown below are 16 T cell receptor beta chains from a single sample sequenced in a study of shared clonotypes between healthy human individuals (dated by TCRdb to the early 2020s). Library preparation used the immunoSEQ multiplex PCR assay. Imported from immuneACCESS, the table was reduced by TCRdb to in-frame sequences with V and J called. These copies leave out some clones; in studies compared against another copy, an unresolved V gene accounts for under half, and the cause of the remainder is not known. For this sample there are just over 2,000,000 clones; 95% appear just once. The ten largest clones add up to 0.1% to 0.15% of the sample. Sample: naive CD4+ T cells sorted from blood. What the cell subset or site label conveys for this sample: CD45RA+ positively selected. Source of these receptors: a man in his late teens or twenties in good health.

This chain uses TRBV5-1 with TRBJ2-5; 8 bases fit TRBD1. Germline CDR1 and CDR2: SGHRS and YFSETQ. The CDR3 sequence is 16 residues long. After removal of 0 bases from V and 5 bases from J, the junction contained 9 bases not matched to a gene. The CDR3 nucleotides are TGCGCCAGCAGCTTGGGACCAGGACAGGGCGGCGAGACCCAGTACTTC. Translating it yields CASSLGPGQGGETQYF.

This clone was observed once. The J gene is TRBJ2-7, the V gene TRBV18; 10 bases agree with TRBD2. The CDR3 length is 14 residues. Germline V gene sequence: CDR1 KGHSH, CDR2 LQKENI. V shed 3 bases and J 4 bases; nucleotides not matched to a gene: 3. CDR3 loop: CASSPLAGEYEQYF. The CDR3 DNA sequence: TGTGCCAGCTCACCCCTAGCGGGGGAGTACGAGCAGTACTTC.

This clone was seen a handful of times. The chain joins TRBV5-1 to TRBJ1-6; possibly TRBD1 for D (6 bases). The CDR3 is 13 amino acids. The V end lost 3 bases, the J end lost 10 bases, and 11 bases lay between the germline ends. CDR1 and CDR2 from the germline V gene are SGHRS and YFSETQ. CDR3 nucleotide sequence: TGCGCCAGCAGCTGGGACATTATCTCACCCCTCCACTTT. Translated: CASSWDIISPLHF. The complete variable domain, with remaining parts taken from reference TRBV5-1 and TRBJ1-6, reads KAGVTQTPRYLIKTRGQQVTLSCSPISGHRSVSWYQQTPGQGLQFLFEYFSETQRNKGNFPGRFSGRQFSNSRSEMNVSTLELGDSALYLCASSWDIISPLHFGNGTRLTVT.

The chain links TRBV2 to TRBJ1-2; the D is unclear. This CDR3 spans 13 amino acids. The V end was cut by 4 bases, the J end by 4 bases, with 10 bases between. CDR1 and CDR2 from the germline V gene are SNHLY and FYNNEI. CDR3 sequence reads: CASSVQTSYGYTF. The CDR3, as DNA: TGTGCCAGCAGTGTACAGACCTCCTATGGCTACACCTTC. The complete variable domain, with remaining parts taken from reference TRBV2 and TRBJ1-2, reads EPEVTQTPSHQVTQMGQEVILRCVPISNHLYFYWYRQILGQKVEFLVSFYNNEISEKSEIFDDQFSVERPDGSNFTLKIRSTKLEDSAMYFCASSVQTSYGYTFGSGTRLTVV.

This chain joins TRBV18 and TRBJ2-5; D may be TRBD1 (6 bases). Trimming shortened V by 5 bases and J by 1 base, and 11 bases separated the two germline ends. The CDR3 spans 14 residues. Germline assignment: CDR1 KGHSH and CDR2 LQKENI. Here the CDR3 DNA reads TGTGCCAGCTCATCACAGGGACCCCAAGAGACCCAGTACTTC. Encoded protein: CASSSQGPQETQYF.

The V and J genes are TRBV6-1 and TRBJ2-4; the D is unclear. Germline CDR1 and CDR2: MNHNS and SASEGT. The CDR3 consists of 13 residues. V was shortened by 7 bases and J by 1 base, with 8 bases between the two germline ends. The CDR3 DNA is TGTGCCAGCAAAGTAAGGGCCAAAAACATTCAGTACTTC. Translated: CASKVRAKNIQYF.

Here the CDR3 DNA reads TGTGCCAGCAGCCAGGACAGGGGTCCCTATGGCTACACCTTC. This gives the protein CASSQDRGPYGYTF. The chain links TRBV4-2 to TRBJ1-2; TRBD1 agrees at 9 bases. The CDR3 has 14 amino acids. CDR1 and CDR2 from the germline V gene are LGHNA and YNFKEQ. The V and J ends lost 3 bases and 4 bases, in that order; junction bases with no gene match: 3.

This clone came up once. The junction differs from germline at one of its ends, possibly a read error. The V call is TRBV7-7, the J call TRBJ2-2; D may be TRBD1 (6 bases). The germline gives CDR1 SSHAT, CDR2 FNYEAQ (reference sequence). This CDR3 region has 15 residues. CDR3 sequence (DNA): TGTGCTAGCAGCCCCGGACAGACGAACACCGGGGAGCTGTTTTTT. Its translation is CASSPGQTNTGELFF.

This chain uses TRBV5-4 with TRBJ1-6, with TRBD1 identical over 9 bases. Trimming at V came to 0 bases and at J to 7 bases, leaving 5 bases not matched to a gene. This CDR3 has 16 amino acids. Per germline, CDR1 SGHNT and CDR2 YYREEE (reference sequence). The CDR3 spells CASSLGDREHNSPLHF. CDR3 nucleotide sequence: TGTGCCAGCAGCTTGGGGGACAGGGAGCACAATTCACCCCTCCACTTT.

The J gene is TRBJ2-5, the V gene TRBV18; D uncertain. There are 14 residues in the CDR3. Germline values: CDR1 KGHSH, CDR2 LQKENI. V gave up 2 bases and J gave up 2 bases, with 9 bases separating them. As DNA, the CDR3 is TGTGCCAGCTCACCATTTGCACAGCAAGAGACCCAGTACTTC. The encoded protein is CASSPFAQQETQYF.

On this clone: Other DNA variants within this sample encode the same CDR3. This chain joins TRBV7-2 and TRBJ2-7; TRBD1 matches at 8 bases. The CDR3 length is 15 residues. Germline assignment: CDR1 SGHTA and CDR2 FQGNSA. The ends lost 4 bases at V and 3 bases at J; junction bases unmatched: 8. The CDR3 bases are TGTGCCAGCAGCTCCGGGACAGGTTCTAGCTACGAGCAGTACTTC. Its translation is CASSSGTGSSYEQYF.

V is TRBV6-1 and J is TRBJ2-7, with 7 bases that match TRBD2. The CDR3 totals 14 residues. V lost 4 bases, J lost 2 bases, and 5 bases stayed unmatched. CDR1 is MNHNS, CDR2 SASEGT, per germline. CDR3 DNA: TGTGCCAGCAGTGTAGCGGGTGGCGCCTACGAGCAGTACTTC. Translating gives CASSVAGGAYEQYF.

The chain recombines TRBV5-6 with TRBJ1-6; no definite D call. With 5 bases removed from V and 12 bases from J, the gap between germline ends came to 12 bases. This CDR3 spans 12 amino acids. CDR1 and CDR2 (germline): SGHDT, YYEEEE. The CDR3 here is CASSLTDGPLHF. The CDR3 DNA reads TGTGCCAGCAGTTTGACTGATGGACCCCTCCACTTT.

Here the CDR3 DNA reads TGTGCCAGCTTCGTAGGGGGGACTAATGAAAAACTGTTTTTT. This codes for CASFVGGTNEKLFF. This chain links TRBV2 with TRBJ1-4; D is perhaps TRBD1 (6 bases). V dropped 8 bases and J dropped 2 bases, with 12 bases sitting between them. The CDR3 is made up of 14 amino acids. The germline V gene encodes CDR1 SNHLY and CDR2 FYNNEI.

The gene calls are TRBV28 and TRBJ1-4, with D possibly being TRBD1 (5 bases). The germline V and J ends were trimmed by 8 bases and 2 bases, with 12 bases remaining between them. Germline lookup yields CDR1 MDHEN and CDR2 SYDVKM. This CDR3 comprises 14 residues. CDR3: CASRSGDTNEKLFF. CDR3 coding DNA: TGTGCCAGCCGCAGCGGGGACACTAATGAAAAACTGTTTTTT.

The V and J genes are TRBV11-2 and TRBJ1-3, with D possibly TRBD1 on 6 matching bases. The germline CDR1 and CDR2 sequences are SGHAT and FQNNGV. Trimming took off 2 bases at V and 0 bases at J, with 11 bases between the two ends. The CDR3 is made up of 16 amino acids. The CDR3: CASSLFAGASGNTIYF. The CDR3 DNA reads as TGTGCCAGCAGCTTATTCGCAGGGGCCTCTGGAAACACCATATATTTT.